This TCR beta chain was identified in a study of post-analysis software for immune sequencing data. The overall study: Clinical courses comprised relapsing-remitting, secondary progressive and progressive-relapsing multiple sclerosis.

Comments on this clonotype: The antigen is unknown.

Study conclusions and caveats: Compared with controls, patients had more of about 5 TRBV segments, including TRBV5-6, TRBV5-1 and TRBV20-1. Diversity measured as normalized Chao1 was significantly lower in multiple sclerosis patients than in controls.

This CDR3 spans 14 amino acids. V was clipped by 8 bases and J by 2 bases; unmatched bases: 9. Germline assignment: CDR1 MDHEN and CDR2 SYDVKM. Unique molecular identifiers were present in the TCR beta cDNA libraries. TCRdb redid the calling of the PCR reads with MiXCR, one entry per CDR3 protein. The sample carries approximately 630,000 distinct CDR3 sequences, approximately 59% recorded once. V is TRBV28 and J is TRBJ2-7, with 7 bases fitting TRBD1. This TCR derives from a girl aged 2-9 years with multiple sclerosis. Sequencing was performed on blood. The DNA for the CDR3 is TGTGCCAGCGTCAACCCCGGGACAGCCTACGAGCAGTACTTC. It codes for CASVNPGTAYEQYF.